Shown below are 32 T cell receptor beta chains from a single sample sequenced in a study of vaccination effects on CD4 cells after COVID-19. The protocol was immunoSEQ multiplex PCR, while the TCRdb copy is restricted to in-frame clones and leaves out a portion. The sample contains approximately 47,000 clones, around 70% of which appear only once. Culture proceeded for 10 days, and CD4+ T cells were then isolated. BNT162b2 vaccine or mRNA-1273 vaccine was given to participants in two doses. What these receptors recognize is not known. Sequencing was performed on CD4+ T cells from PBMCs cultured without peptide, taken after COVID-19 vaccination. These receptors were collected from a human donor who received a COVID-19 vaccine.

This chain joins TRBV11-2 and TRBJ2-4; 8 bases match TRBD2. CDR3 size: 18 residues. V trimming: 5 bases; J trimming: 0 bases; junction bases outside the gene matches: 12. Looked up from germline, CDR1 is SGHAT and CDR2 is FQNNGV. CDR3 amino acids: CASSPRTSRRVAKNIQYF. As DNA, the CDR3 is TGTGCCAGCAGCCCTCGGACTAGCAGGAGGGTAGCCAAAAACATTCAGTACTTC.

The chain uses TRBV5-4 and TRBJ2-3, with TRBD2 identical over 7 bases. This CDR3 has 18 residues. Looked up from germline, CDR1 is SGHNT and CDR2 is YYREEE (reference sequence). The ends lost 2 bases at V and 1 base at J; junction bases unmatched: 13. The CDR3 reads CASSFLSGGRGGTDTQYF. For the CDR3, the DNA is TGTGCCAGCAGCTTTCTTTCCGGCGGGAGAGGGGGCACAGATACGCAGTATTTT.

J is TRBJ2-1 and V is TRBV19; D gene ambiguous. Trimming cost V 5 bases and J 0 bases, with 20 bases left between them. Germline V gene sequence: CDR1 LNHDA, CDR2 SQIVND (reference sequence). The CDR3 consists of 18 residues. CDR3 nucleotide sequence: TGTGCCAGTAGTGTCCGAGCGCCTCAACAGAGCTCCTACAATGAGCAGTTCTTC. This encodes CASSVRAPQQSSYNEQFF.

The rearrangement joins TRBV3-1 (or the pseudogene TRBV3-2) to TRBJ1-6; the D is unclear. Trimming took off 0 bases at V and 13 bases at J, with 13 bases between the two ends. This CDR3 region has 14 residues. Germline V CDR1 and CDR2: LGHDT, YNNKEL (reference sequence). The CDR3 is CASSQDPAPSPLHF. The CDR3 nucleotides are TGTGCCAGCAGCCAAGATCCGGCGCCCTCGCCCCTCCACTTT.

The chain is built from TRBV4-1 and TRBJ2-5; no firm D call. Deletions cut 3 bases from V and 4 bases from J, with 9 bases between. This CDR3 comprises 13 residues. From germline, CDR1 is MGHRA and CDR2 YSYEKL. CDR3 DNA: TGCGCCAGCAGCCAGCCGGGTCGAGAGACCCAGTACTTC. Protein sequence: CASSQPGRETQYF.

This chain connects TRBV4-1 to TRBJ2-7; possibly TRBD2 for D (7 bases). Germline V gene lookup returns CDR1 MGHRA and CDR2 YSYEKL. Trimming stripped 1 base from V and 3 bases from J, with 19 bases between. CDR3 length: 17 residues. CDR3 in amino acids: CASSQGWRGLNVYEQYF. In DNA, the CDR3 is TGCGCCAGCAGCCAAGGGTGGCGGGGGCTCAACGTCTACGAGCAGTACTTC.

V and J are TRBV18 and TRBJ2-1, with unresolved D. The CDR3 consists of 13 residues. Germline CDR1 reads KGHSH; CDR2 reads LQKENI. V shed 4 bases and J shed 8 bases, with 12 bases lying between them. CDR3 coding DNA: TGTGCCAGCTCACTGGGGTTGGACGATGAGCAGTTCTTC. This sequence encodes CASSLGLDDEQFF.

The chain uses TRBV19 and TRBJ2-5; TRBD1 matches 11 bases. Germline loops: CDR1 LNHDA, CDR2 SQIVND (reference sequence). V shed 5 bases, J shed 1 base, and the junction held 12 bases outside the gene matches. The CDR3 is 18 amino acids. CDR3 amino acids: CASSPQNPGTGGQETQYF. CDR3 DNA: TGTGCCAGTAGTCCCCAGAACCCCGGGACAGGGGGCCAAGAGACCCAGTACTTC.

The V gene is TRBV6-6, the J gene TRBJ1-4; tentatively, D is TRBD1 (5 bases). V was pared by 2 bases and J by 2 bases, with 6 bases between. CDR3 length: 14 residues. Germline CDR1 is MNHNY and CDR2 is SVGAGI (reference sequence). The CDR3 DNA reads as TGTGCCAGCAGTTACGGGACCACTAATGAAAAACTGTTTTTT. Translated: CASSYGTTNEKLFF.

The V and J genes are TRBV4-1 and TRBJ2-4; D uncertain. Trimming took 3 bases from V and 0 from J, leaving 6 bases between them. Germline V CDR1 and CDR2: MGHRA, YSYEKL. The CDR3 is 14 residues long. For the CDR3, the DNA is TGCGCCAGCAGCCAGCCCCTAGCCAAAAACATTCAGTACTTC. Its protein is CASSQPLAKNIQYF.

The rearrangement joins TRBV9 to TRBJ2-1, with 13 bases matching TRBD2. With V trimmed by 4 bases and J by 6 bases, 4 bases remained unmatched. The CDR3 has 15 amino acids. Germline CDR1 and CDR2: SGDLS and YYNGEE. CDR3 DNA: TGTGCCAGCAGCTCCGGGACTAGCGGGGCCAATGAGCAGTTCTTC. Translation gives CASSSGTSGANEQFF.

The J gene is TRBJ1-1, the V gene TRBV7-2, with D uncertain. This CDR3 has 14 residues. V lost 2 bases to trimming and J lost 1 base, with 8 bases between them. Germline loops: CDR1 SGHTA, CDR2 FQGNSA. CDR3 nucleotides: TGTGCCAGCAGCTTATTGGGCCGGAACACTGAAGCTTTCTTT. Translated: CASSLLGRNTEAFF.

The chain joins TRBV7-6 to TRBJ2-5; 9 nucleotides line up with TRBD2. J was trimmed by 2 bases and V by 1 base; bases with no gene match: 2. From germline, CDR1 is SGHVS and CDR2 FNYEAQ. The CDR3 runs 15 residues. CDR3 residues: CASSLGTSEQETQYF. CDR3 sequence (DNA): TGTGCCAGCAGCTTAGGGACTAGCGAGCAAGAGACCCAGTACTTC. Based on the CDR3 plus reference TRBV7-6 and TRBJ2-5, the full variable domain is GAGVSQSPRYKVTKRGQDVALRCDPISGHVSLYWYRQALGQGPEFLTYFNYEAQQDKSGLPNDRFSAERPEGSISTLTIQRTEQRDSAMYRCASSLGTSEQETQYFGPGTRLLVL.

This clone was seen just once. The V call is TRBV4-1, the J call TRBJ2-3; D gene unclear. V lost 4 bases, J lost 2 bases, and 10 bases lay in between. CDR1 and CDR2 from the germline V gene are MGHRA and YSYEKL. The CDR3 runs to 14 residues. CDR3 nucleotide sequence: TGCGCCAGCAGCCCAGTGAGCGTCACAGATACGCAGTATTTT. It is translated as CASSPVSVTDTQYF.

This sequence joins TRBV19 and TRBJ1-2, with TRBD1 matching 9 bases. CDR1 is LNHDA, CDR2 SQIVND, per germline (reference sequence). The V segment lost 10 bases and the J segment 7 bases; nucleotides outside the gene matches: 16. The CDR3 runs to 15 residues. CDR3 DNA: TGTGCCACCAGCATCGAATACAGGGGGCAAGGTGGCTACACCTTC. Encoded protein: CATSIEYRGQGGYTF. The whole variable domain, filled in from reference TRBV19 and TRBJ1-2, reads DGGITQSPKYLFRKEGQNVTLSCEQNLNHDAMYWYRQDPGQGLRLIYYSQIVNDFQKGDIAEGYSVSREKKESFPLTVTSAQKNPTAFYLCATSIEYRGQGGYTFGSGTRLTVV.

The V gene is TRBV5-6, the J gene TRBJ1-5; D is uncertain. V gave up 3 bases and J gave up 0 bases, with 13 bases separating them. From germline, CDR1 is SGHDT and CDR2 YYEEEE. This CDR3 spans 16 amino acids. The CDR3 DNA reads TGTGCCAGCAGCTCCCACGGGTTTTATAGCAATCAGCCCCAGCATTTT. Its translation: CASSSHGFYSNQPQHF.

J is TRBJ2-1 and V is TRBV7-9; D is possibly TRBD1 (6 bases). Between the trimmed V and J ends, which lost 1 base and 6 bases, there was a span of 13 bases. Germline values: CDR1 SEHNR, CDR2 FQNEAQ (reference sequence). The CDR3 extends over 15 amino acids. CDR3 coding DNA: TGTGCCAGCAGCTTAGTTGGGGGCAGGGGCAATGAGCAGTTCTTC. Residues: CASSLVGGRGNEQFF.

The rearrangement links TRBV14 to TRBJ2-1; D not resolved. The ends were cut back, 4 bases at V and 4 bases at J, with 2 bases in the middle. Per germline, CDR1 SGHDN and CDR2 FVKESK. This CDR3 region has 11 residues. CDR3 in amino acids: CASSRYNEQFF. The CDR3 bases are TGTGCCAGCAGCCGTTACAATGAGCAGTTCTTC.

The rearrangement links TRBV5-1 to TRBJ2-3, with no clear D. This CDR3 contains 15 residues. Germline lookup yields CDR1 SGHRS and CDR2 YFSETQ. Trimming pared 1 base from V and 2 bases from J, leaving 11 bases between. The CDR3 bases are TGCGCCAGCAGCTTGACCGGGCTTACCACAGATACGCAGTATTTT. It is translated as CASSLTGLTTDTQYF.

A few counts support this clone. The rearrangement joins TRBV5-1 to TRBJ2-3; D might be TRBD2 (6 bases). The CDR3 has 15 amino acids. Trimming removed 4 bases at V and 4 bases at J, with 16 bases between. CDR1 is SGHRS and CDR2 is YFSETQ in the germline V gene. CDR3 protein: CASSLRRGTSDTQYF. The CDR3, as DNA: TGCGCCAGCAGCCTAAGGAGAGGGACTTCAGATACGCAGTATTTT.

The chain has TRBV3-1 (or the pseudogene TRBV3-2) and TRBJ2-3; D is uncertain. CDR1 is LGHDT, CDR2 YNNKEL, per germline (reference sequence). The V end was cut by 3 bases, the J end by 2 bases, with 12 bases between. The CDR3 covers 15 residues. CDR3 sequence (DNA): TGTGCCAGCAGCCATGGCGGAGTTCCCACAGATACGCAGTATTTT. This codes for CASSHGGVPTDTQYF.

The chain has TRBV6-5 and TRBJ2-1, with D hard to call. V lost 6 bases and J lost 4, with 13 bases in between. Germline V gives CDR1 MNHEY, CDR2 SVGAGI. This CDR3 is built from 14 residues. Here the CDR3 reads CASSLRVGYNEQFF. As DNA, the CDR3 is TGTGCCAGCAGCTTAAGGGTCGGGTACAATGAGCAGTTCTTC.

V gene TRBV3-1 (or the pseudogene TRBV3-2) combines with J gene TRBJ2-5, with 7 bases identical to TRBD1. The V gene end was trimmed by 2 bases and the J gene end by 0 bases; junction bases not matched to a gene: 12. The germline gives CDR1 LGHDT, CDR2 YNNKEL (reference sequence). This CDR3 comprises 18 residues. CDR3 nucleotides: TGTGCCAGCAGCCAATCAGGGGGAATCGGCGCGGACCAAGAGACCCAGTACTTC. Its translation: CASSQSGGIGADQETQYF.

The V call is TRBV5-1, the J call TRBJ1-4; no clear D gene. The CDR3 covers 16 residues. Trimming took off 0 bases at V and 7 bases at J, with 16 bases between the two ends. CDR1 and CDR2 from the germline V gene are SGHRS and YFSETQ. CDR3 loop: CASSLADNRGPEKLFF. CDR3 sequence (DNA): TGCGCCAGCAGCTTGGCCGATAATCGGGGTCCTGAAAAACTGTTTTTT.

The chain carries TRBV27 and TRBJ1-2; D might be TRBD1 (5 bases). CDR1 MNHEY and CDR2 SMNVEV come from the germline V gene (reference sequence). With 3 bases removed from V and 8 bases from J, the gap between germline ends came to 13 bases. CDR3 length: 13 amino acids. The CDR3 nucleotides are TGTGCCAGCAGTTTCGAGGGGCGCGGAGGCTACACCTTC. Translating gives CASSFEGRGGYTF.

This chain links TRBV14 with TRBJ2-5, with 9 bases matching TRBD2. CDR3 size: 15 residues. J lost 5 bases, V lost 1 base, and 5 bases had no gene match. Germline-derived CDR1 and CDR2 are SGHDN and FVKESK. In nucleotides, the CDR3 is TGTGCCAGCAGCCAAGGGTTAGCGGGAGCTGAGACCCAGTACTTC. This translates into CASSQGLAGAETQYF.

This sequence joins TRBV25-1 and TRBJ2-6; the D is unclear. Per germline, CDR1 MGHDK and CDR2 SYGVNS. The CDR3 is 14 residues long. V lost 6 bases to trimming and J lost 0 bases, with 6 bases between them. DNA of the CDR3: TGTGCCAGCAGGGCTCGCTCTGGGGCCAACGTCCTGACTTTC. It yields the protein CASRARSGANVLTF.

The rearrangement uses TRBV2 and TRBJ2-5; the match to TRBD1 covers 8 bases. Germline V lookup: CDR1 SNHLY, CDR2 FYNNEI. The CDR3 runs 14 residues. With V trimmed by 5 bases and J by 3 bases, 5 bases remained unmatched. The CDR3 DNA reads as TGTGCCAGCAGTCTCCGACAGGGGAAAGAGACCCAGTACTTC. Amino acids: CASSLRQGKETQYF.

The CDR3 region is CASSEAGAGQPQHF. The CDR3, as DNA: TGTGCCAGCAGTGAGGCGGGGGCGGGTCAGCCCCAGCATTTT. The chain employs TRBV6-1 and TRBJ1-5, with a possible D match to TRBD1 (6 bases). From germline, CDR1 is MNHNS and CDR2 SASEGT. The CDR3 covers 14 residues. The V end was cut by 3 bases, the J end by 6 bases, with 12 bases between.

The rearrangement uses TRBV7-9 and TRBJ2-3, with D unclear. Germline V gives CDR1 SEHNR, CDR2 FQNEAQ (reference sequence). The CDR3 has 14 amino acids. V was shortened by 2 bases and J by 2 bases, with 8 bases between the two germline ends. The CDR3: CASSLSSLTDTQYF. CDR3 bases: TGTGCCAGCAGCTTATCCTCCCTCACAGATACGCAGTATTTT. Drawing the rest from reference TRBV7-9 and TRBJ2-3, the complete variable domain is DTGVSQNPRHKITKRGQNVTFRCDPISEHNRLYWYRQTLGQGPEFLTYFQNEAQLEKSRLLSDRFSAERPKGSFSTLEIQRTEQGDSAMYLCASSLSSLTDTQYFGPGTRLTVL.

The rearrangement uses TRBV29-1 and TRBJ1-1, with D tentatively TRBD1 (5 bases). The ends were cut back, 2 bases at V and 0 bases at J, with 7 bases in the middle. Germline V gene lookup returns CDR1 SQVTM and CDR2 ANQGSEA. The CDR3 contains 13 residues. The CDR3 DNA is TGCAGCGTTGAACGGGGGATGAACACTGAAGCTTTCTTT. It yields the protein CSVERGMNTEAFF.

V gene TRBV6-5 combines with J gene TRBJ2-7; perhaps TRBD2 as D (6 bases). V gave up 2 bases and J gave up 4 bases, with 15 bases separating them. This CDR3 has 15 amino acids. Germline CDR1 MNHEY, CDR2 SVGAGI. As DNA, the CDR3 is TGTGCCAGCAGTTACGCGCCGGGACTTGTTTACGAGCAGTACTTC. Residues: CASSYAPGLVYEQYF.